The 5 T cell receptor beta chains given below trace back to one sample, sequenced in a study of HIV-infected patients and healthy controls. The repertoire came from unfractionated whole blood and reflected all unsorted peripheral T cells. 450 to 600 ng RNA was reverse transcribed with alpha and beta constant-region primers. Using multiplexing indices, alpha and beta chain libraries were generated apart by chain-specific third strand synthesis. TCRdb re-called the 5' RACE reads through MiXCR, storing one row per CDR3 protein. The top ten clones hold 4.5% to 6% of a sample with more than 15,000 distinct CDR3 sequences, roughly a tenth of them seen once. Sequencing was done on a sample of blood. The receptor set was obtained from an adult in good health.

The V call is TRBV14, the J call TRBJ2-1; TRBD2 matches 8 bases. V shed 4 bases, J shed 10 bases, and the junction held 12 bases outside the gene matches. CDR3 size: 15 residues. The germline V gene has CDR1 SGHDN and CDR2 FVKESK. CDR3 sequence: CASSLYRGSGTEQFF. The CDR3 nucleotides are TGTGCCAGCAGCCTGTATAGGGGTAGCGGGACCGAGCAGTTCTTC. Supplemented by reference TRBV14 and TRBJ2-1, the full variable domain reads EAGVTQFPSHSVIEKGQTVTLRCDPISGHDNLYWYRRVMGKEIKFLLHFVKESKQDESGMPNNRFLAERTGGTYSTLKVQPAELEDSGVYFCASSLYRGSGTEQFFGPGTRLTVL.

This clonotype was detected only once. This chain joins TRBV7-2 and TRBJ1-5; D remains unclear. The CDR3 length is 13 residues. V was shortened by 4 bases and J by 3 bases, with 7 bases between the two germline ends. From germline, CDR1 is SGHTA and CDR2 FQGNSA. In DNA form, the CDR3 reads TGTGCCAGCAGCTCATGGGACAATCAGCCCCAGCATTTT. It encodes CASSSWDNQPQHF.

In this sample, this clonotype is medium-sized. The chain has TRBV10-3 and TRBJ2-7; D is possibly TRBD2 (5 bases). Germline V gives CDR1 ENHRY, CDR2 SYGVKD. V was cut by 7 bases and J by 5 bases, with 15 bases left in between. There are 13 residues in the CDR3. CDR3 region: CAIKGVQKDEQYF. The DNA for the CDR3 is TGTGCCATCAAGGGAGTCCAGAAGGACGAGCAGTACTTC.

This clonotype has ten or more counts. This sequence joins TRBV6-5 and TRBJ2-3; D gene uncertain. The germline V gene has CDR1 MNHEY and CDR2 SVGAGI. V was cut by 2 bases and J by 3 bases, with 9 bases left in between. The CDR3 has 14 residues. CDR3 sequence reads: CASSYGRNTDTQYF. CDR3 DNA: TGTGCCAGCAGTTACGGGCGGAATACAGATACGCAGTATTTT.

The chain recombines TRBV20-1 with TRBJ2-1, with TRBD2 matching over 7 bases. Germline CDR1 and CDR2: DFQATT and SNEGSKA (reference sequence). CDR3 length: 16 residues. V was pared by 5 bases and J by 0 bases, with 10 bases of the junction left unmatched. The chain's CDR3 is CSARPREYISYNEQFF. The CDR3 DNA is TGCAGTGCTCGTCCGCGGGAGTATATCTCCTACAATGAGCAGTTCTTC.